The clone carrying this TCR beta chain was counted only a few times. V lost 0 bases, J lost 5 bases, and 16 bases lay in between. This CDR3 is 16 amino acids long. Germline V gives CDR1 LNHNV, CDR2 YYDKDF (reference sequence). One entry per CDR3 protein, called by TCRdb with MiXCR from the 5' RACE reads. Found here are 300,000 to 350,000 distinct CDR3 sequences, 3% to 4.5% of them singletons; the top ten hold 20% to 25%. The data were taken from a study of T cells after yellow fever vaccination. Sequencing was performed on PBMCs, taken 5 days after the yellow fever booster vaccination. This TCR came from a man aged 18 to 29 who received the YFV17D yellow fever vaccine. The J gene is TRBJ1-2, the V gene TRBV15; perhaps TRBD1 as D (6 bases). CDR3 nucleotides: TGTGCCACCAGCAGAGATCTAGGGGACACCTGGTATGGCTACACCTTC. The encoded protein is CATSRDLGDTWYGYTF.